These T cell receptor beta chains were read from a single sample in a study of radiation and T cells in renal cell carcinoma. Only in-frame clones appear in the TCRdb table, and some are missing; sequencing was by immunoSEQ multiplex PCR. Of roughly 150,000 clones listed, approximately 90% are singletons. The sample consisted of blood, taken from a patient whose treatment included radiotherapy and nephrectomy. Every receptor here comes from a woman aged 50 to 60 with renal cell carcinoma. Each CDR3 is given with its conserved first and last residue. Each record gives: CDR3 protein, CDR3 DNA, D gene, J gene, clone size, V gene. The D gene is left open where the match is weak. A clone size is listed for some rows: how often the clone was seen (once, few, many), or a class if it is expanded.

cdr3_aa: CATPSRDREGSYNSPLHF; cdr3_nt: TGTGCCACGCCTAGTCGGGACCGGGAAGGTTCCTATAATTCACCCCTCCACTTT; d_call: NA; j_call: TRBJ1-6; clone_size: NA; v_call: TRBV27
cdr3_aa: CASSDRYTDTQYF; cdr3_nt: TGTGCCAGCAGTGACAGATACACAGATACGCAGTATTTT; d_call: NA; j_call: TRBJ2-3; clone_size: NA; v_call: TRBV6-4
cdr3_aa: CASNRMNTEAFF; cdr3_nt: TGTGCCAGCAACCGTATGAACACTGAAGCTTTCTTT; d_call: NA; j_call: TRBJ1-1; clone_size: few; v_call: TRBV2
cdr3_aa: CASSRPDRSEAFF; cdr3_nt: TGTGCCAGCAGCCGACCGGACAGGTCAGAAGCTTTCTTT; d_call: TRBD1; j_call: TRBJ1-1; clone_size: NA; v_call: TRBV28
cdr3_aa: CASSIRRGQEAGYTF; cdr3_nt: TGTGCCAGTAGTATCCGAAGGGGGCAAGAGGCTGGCTACACCTTC; d_call: TRBD1; j_call: TRBJ1-2; clone_size: NA; v_call: TRBV19
cdr3_aa: CSVRSTDTQYF; cdr3_nt: TGCAGCGTTCGTAGCACAGATACGCAGTATTTT; d_call: NA; j_call: TRBJ2-3; clone_size: NA; v_call: TRBV29-1
cdr3_aa: CASSPTGEVWYGYTF; cdr3_nt: TGCGCCAGCAGCCCGACAGGGGAGGTTTGGTATGGCTACACCTTC; d_call: TRBD1; j_call: TRBJ1-2; clone_size: NA; v_call: TRBV5-1
cdr3_aa: CASSLGYLLEQYF; cdr3_nt: TGTGCCAGCAGCTTGGGCTACCTCCTAGAGCAGTACTTC; d_call: NA; j_call: TRBJ2-7; clone_size: NA; v_call: TRBV5-5
cdr3_aa: CASSFGVNYGYTF; cdr3_nt: TGTGCCAGCAGCTTTGGTGTAAACTATGGCTACACCTTC; d_call: NA; j_call: TRBJ1-2; clone_size: NA; v_call: TRBV7-2
cdr3_aa: CASSPRTSGTYEQYF; cdr3_nt: TGTGCCAGCAGCCCGCGGACTAGCGGGACCTACGAGCAGTACTTC; d_call: TRBD2; j_call: TRBJ2-7; clone_size: NA; v_call: TRBV4-2
cdr3_aa: CASSEYLGDPGNTIYF; cdr3_nt: TGTGCCAGCAGTGAATATTTGGGGGATCCTGGAAACACCATATATTTT; d_call: NA; j_call: TRBJ1-3; clone_size: NA; v_call: TRBV25-1
cdr3_aa: CASSWGGRGSYNEQFF; cdr3_nt: TGCGCCAGCAGCTGGGGTGGCAGGGGCTCCTACAATGAGCAGTTCTTC; d_call: NA; j_call: TRBJ2-1; clone_size: NA; v_call: TRBV5-1
cdr3_aa: CASSPQGPNNEQFF; cdr3_nt: TGTGCCAGCTCACCGCAGGGTCCTAACAATGAGCAGTTCTTC; d_call: NA; j_call: TRBJ2-1; clone_size: NA; v_call: TRBV18
cdr3_aa: CASSTTGDTEAFF; cdr3_nt: TGTGCCAGTAGTACGACAGGGGACACTGAAGCTTTCTTT; d_call: TRBD1; j_call: TRBJ1-1; clone_size: few; v_call: TRBV19
cdr3_aa: CASSYGGQFSPLHF; cdr3_nt: TGTGCCAGCAGCTACGGTGGACAGTTCTCACCCCTCCACTTT; d_call: NA; j_call: TRBJ1-6; clone_size: NA; v_call: TRBV5-4
cdr3_aa: CASSLDSSGTTVEFF; cdr3_nt: TGCGCCAGCAGCTTGGATTCTAGCGGGACTACGGTCGAGTTCTTC; d_call: TRBD2; j_call: TRBJ2-1; clone_size: NA; v_call: TRBV5-1
cdr3_aa: CASSFRLSEPQHF; cdr3_nt: TGTGCCAGTAGTTTCCGTCTATCCGAGCCCCAGCATTTT; d_call: NA; j_call: TRBJ1-5; clone_size: NA; v_call: TRBV19
cdr3_aa: CASSELTGGNSPLHF; cdr3_nt: TGTGCCAGCAGTGAATTGACAGGGGGGAACTCACCCCTCCACTTT; d_call: TRBD1; j_call: TRBJ1-6; clone_size: NA; v_call: TRBV6-1
cdr3_aa: CASSPVGNAGGYGYTF; cdr3_nt: TGTGCCAGCAGCCCGGTCGGGAACGCCGGTGGCTATGGCTACACCTTC; d_call: NA; j_call: TRBJ1-2; clone_size: NA; v_call: TRBV7-8
cdr3_aa: CASSGGPTERRDTF; cdr3_nt: TGTGCCAGCAGTGGGGGCCCCACGGAGCGGAGGGACACCTTC; d_call: NA; j_call: TRBJ1-2; clone_size: NA; v_call: TRBV2
cdr3_aa: CASSLETGGANSGNTIYF; cdr3_nt: TGTGCCAGCAGCTTAGAAACCGGGGGGGCCAACTCTGGAAACACCATATATTTT; d_call: NA; j_call: TRBJ1-3; clone_size: NA; v_call: TRBV7-2
cdr3_aa: CASSEDSGQGVYEQYF; cdr3_nt: TGCGCCAGCAGCGAGGATTCGGGACAGGGGGTCTACGAGCAGTACTTC; d_call: TRBD1; j_call: TRBJ2-7; clone_size: NA; v_call: TRBV10-2
cdr3_aa: CASSLVGGESNQPQHF; cdr3_nt: TGTGCCAGCAGTCTAGTGGGGGGCGAGAGCAATCAGCCCCAGCATTTT; d_call: NA; j_call: TRBJ1-5; clone_size: NA; v_call: TRBV7-2
cdr3_aa: CASSAGGEPQHF; cdr3_nt: TGCGCCAGCAGTGCCGGGGGCGAGCCCCAGCATTTT; d_call: NA; j_call: TRBJ1-5; clone_size: once; v_call: TRBV10-2
cdr3_aa: CASSTQVSTEAFF; cdr3_nt: TGTGCCAGTAGTACACAGGTTAGCACTGAAGCTTTCTTT; d_call: NA; j_call: TRBJ1-1; clone_size: NA; v_call: TRBV19
cdr3_aa: CASSQLDSSGNTIYF; cdr3_nt: TGTGCCAGCAGCCAACTGGACAGCTCTGGAAACACCATATATTTT; d_call: NA; j_call: TRBJ1-3; clone_size: once; v_call: TRBV4-2
cdr3_aa: CASSRDRGWPQHF; cdr3_nt: TGTGCCAGCAGCCGGGACAGGGGATGGCCCCAGCATTTT; d_call: TRBD1; j_call: TRBJ1-5; clone_size: NA; v_call: TRBV7-2
cdr3_aa: CASSQEVRQGAFGYEQYF; cdr3_nt: TGTGCCAGCAGCCAAGAGGTTCGACAGGGGGCATTCGGATACGAGCAGTACTTC; d_call: TRBD1; j_call: TRBJ2-7; clone_size: NA; v_call: TRBV4-2
cdr3_aa: CASSHGTAYNEQFF; cdr3_nt: TGTGCTAGCAGCCACGGGACGGCCTACAATGAGCAGTTCTTC; d_call: NA; j_call: TRBJ2-1; clone_size: NA; v_call: TRBV7-7
cdr3_aa: CASTRDRFYEQYF; cdr3_nt: TGTGCCAGCACTCGGGACAGATTCTACGAGCAGTACTTC; d_call: TRBD1; j_call: TRBJ2-7; clone_size: NA; v_call: TRBV25-1
cdr3_aa: CASTLTDNAYGYTF; cdr3_nt: TGTGCCAGCACCCTCACTGACAATGCCTATGGCTACACCTTC; d_call: NA; j_call: TRBJ1-2; clone_size: NA; v_call: TRBV5-6
cdr3_aa: CASSPRVEEHNEQFF; cdr3_nt: TGTGCCAGCTCACCACGTGTGGAGGAACACAATGAGCAGTTCTTC; d_call: NA; j_call: TRBJ2-1; clone_size: NA; v_call: TRBV18
cdr3_aa: CASSGTGPPYEQYF; cdr3_nt: TGTGCCAGCAGTGGGACAGGTCCGCCCTACGAGCAGTACTTC; d_call: TRBD1; j_call: TRBJ2-7; clone_size: once; v_call: TRBV6-5
cdr3_aa: CASSPSTGGYTF; cdr3_nt: TGTGCCAGCTCACCATCGACAGGCGGCTACACCTTC; d_call: NA; j_call: TRBJ1-2; clone_size: NA; v_call: TRBV18
cdr3_aa: CASSYWDGRPRPLHF; cdr3_nt: TGTGCCAGCAGTTACTGGGACGGCCGACCTCGGCCCCTCCACTTT; d_call: NA; j_call: TRBJ1-6; clone_size: NA; v_call: TRBV6-5
cdr3_aa: CASSSPGLNTYGYTF; cdr3_nt: TGTGCCAGCAGCTCCCCGGGATTGAATACCTATGGCTACACCTTC; d_call: NA; j_call: TRBJ1-2; clone_size: NA; v_call: TRBV7-2
cdr3_aa: CASSEAAGGNTIYF; cdr3_nt: TGTGCCAGCAGTGAAGCGGCAGGAGGAAACACCATATATTTT; d_call: NA; j_call: TRBJ1-3; clone_size: NA; v_call: TRBV6-1
cdr3_aa: CASSRPGGFTEAFF; cdr3_nt: TGTGCCAGCAGTAGACCAGGGGGCTTCACTGAAGCTTTCTTT; d_call: TRBD1; j_call: TRBJ1-1; clone_size: NA; v_call: TRBV6-1
cdr3_aa: CAISEGYQETQYF; cdr3_nt: TGTGCCATCAGTGAGGGGTACCAAGAGACCCAGTACTTC; d_call: NA; j_call: TRBJ2-5; clone_size: once; v_call: TRBV10-3
cdr3_aa: CASSFRDRNTEAFF; cdr3_nt: TGTGCCAGCAGTTTCAGGGACAGGAACACTGAAGCTTTCTTT; d_call: TRBD1; j_call: TRBJ1-1; clone_size: NA; v_call: TRBV6-5
cdr3_aa: CASRLAGGQETQYF; cdr3_nt: TGTGCCAGCAGGTTAGCGGGGGGCCAAGAGACCCAGTACTTC; d_call: TRBD2; j_call: TRBJ2-5; clone_size: NA; v_call: TRBV27
cdr3_aa: CASSIVGRAGELFF; cdr3_nt: TGTGCCAGTAGTATCGTAGGTCGCGCCGGGGAGCTGTTTTTT; d_call: NA; j_call: TRBJ2-2; clone_size: NA; v_call: TRBV19
cdr3_aa: CASSQGTRGYGYTF; cdr3_nt: TGCGCCAGCAGCCAAGGTACACGGGGATATGGCTACACCTTC; d_call: NA; j_call: TRBJ1-2; clone_size: NA; v_call: TRBV4-3
cdr3_aa: CASSVGSSSYNSPLHF; cdr3_nt: TGTGCCAGCAGCGTAGGCTCAAGCTCCTATAATTCACCCCTCCACTTT; d_call: NA; j_call: TRBJ1-6; clone_size: few; v_call: TRBV9
cdr3_aa: CASRESGAAKNIQYF; cdr3_nt: TGTGCCAGTAGAGAGTCGGGGGCTGCCAAAAACATTCAGTACTTC; d_call: NA; j_call: TRBJ2-4; clone_size: NA; v_call: TRBV19
cdr3_aa: CASSVGTGVAAGSPLHF; cdr3_nt: TGCGCCAGCAGTGTGGGGACAGGGGTCGCGGCGGGTTCACCCCTCCACTTT; d_call: TRBD1; j_call: TRBJ1-6; clone_size: NA; v_call: TRBV10-2
cdr3_aa: CASSLLRGSGNTIYF; cdr3_nt: TGTGCCAGCAGCTTATTGCGTGGCTCTGGAAACACCATATATTTT; d_call: NA; j_call: TRBJ1-3; clone_size: NA; v_call: TRBV7-9
cdr3_aa: CASSEAIGAQSGYTF; cdr3_nt: TGTGCCAGCAGTGAAGCGATTGGGGCCCAGAGCGGCTACACCTTC; d_call: NA; j_call: TRBJ1-2; clone_size: NA; v_call: TRBV6-1